The rows below give T cell receptor beta chains drawn from one sample of a study of blood T cell repertoires in COVID-19. Produced via immunoSEQ multiplex PCR; TCRdb's table is partial and in-frame only. The sample yields 150,000 to 160,000 clones, roughly 80% seen once. Sequences were obtained from peripheral blood. The receptors come from an elderly man with acute or convalescent COVID-19. CDR3s include the opening cysteine and the closing phenylalanine or tryptophan. A D gene is named only where the DNA matches it firmly. Clone size appears in some rows only: once, few, many, or a class for an expanded clone.

D	size	length	V	J	DNA	CDR3
-	-	13	TRBV28	TRBJ1-2	TGTGCCAGCAGTTTTCGGGGAACCTATGGCTACACCTTC	CASSFRGTYGYTF
TRBD2	once	15	TRBV7-9	TRBJ2-7	TGTGCCAGCAGCTTACCGGGGGGGACCAACGGCGAGCAGTACTTC	CASSLPGGTNGEQYF
TRBD2	-	17	TRBV4-3	TRBJ2-1	TGCGCCAGCAGCCAAGATAGTGGACTAGCGGGGTACAATGAGCAGTTCTTC	CASSQDSGLAGYNEQFF
-	-	13	TRBV30	TRBJ2-2	TGTGCCTGGTCGCTATCGGGCACCGGGGAGCTGTTTTTT	CAWSLSGTGELFF
TRBD1	few	19	TRBV5-1	TRBJ2-6	TGCGCCAGCAGCTTATCGTTCATGGGACAGGGGGCCGGGGCCAACGTCCTGACTTTC	CASSLSFMGQGAGANVLTF
TRBD1	-	13	TRBV29-1	TRBJ1-1	TGCAGCGCCACGGGACAGGGTGGAACTGAAGCTTTCTTT	CSATGQGGTEAFF
TRBD2	-	15	TRBV7-3	TRBJ2-7	TGTGCCAGCAGGCACCTAGCGGGGGGAACCTACGAGCAGTACTTC	CASRHLAGGTYEQYF
-	-	14	TRBV5-1	TRBJ2-7	TGCGCCAGCAGCTTCCCAGGGGCGGACAACGAGCAGTACTTC	CASSFPGADNEQYF
TRBD2	-	15	TRBV11-2	TRBJ2-2	TGTGCCAGCAGCCGACTAGCGGGCCAGACCGGGGAGCTGTTTTTT	CASSRLAGQTGELFF
TRBD2	-	14	TRBV11-2	TRBJ2-1	TGTGCCAGCAGCTCCCGTGCACGGGGGGATGAGCAGTTCTTC	CASSSRARGDEQFF
TRBD1	-	14	TRBV3-1/TRBV3-2	TRBJ1-4	TGTGCCAGCAGCCTCAAGGGGGCGGGAGAAAAACTGTTTTTT	CASSLKGAGEKLFF
-	-	14	TRBV7-2	TRBJ2-7	TGTGCCAGCAGCCAAAGGCAGGGATGGTACGAGCAGTACTTC	CASSQRQGWYEQYF
TRBD1	-	15	TRBV27	TRBJ2-3	TGTGCCAGCAGACCCGACAGGGTATTGACAGATACGCAGTATTTT	CASRPDRVLTDTQYF
-	-	14	TRBV5-4	TRBJ2-5	TGTGCCAGCAGCATCCAGGGGCTCCCAGAGACCCAGTACTTC	CASSIQGLPETQYF
TRBD2	few	15	TRBV19	TRBJ2-1	TGTGCCAGTAGGGCTTTTGGTAGCGGGGCCAATGAGCAGTTCTTC	CASRAFGSGANEQFF
TRBD1	-	15	TRBV5-1	TRBJ2-3	TGCGCCAGCAGCGAGCAGGGACAGGGGACAGATACGCAGTATTTT	CASSEQGQGTDTQYF
TRBD2	few	17	TRBV6-6	TRBJ2-3	TGTGCCAGCAGTCTAGCGGGGGGGACCTTTAGCACAGATACGCAGTATTTT	CASSLAGGTFSTDTQYF
TRBD1	-	14	TRBV6-5	TRBJ1-2	TGTGCCAGCGTATTGAGACAGGGCTCGGGGGGCTACACCTTC	CASVLRQGSGGYTF
-	-	15	TRBV28	TRBJ1-1	TGTGCCAGCAGGGGGCCAGGACAAGGGGGCACTGAAGCTTTCTTT	CASRGPGQGGTEAFF
-	-	11	TRBV11-1	TRBJ1-2	TGTGCCAGCAGCCAAGATGAGGGCTACACCTTC	CASSQDEGYTF
TRBD1	-	15	TRBV6-5	TRBJ2-2	TGTGCCAGCAGGCAACAGGGGGCCGTCACCGGGGAGCTGTTTTTT	CASRQQGAVTGELFF
TRBD1	few	15	TRBV5-1	TRBJ2-5	TGCGCCAGCAGCTTGGCGACAGGGCGACAAGAGACCCAGTACTTC	CASSLATGRQETQYF
TRBD2	-	16	TRBV5-1	TRBJ2-3	TGCGCCAGCAGCACGGGACTAGCGGGGAGCACAGATACGCAGTATTTT	CASSTGLAGSTDTQYF
TRBD1	-	13	TRBV2	TRBJ2-2	TGTGGGACGGGGACAGGGGGGACCGGGGAGCTGTTTTTT	CGTGTGGTGELFF
-	-	15	TRBV5-1	TRBJ2-5	TGCGCCAGCAGCCTAGGACAGAAGTACCAAGAGACCCAGTACTTC	CASSLGQKYQETQYF
-	-	14	TRBV5-1	TRBJ1-5	TGCGCCAGCAGCTTGGGGGGGCTTGGGCAGCCCCAGCATTTT	CASSLGGLGQPQHF
-	-	13	TRBV11-3	TRBJ2-3	TGTGCCAGCAGCGACCGGACAGTTTCCTCGCAGTATTTT	CASSDRTVSSQYF
-	-	15	TRBV5-8	TRBJ1-4	TGTGCCAGCAGCTGGGGGGACCCCCGAAATGAAAAACTGTTTTTT	CASSWGDPRNEKLFF
TRBD2	-	20	TRBV2	TRBJ2-3	TGTGCCAGCAGTGTGTGGAGTCTCGGGACTAGCGGGGGCACCACAGATACGCAGTATTTT	CASSVWSLGTSGGTTDTQYF
-	-	16	TRBV5-5	TRBJ1-2	TGTGCCAGCAGCCCTCTCGGGCAGGGGACTAACTATGGCTACACCTTC	CASSPLGQGTNYGYTF
-	-	16	TRBV18	TRBJ2-7	TGTGCCAGCTCACCGATGAGCCTGGGGACTTTCTACGAGCAGTACTTC	CASSPMSLGTFYEQYF
-	-	14	TRBV5-1	TRBJ2-7	TGCGCCAGCAGCCTAACCAGGGGTTCCTACGAGCAGTACTTC	CASSLTRGSYEQYF
TRBD1	-	14	TRBV6-1	TRBJ1-3	TGTGCCAGCAGTGAACAGGGGGCTGGAAACACCATATATTTT	CASSEQGAGNTIYF
-	-	14	TRBV5-4	TRBJ1-6	TGTGCCAGCAGTCGCGACAGGCAGAATTCACCCCTCCACTTT	CASSRDRQNSPLHF
-	few	13	TRBV6-5	TRBJ1-2	TGTGCCAGCAGTACCGACAGCGGGTATGGCTACACCTTC	CASSTDSGYGYTF
-	-	13	TRBV6-5	TRBJ1-1	TGTGCCAGCAGTTACGAGGGACTCACTGAAGCTTTCTTT	CASSYEGLTEAFF
-	-	20	TRBV4-1	TRBJ2-7	TGCGCCAGCAGCCCCTCGACCCGGGACAAAGTTTTACGTGTTAGGCACGAGCAGTACTTC	CASSPSTRDKVLRVRHEQYF
-	-	13	TRBV7-9	TRBJ2-3	TGTGCCAGCAGCTTGCGGGTGCCTGATACGCAGTATTTT	CASSLRVPDTQYF
-	-	13	TRBV10-3	TRBJ1-3	TGTGCCATCAGGGGAGACTCTGGAAACACCATATATTTT	CAIRGDSGNTIYF
-	-	16	TRBV6-1	TRBJ1-3	TGTGCCAGCAGTGACAGGGTCTTTAGCTCTGGAAACACCATATATTTT	CASSDRVFSSGNTIYF
TRBD1	-	14	TRBV11-2	TRBJ1-1	TGTGCCAGCAGTGTCGACAGGGGGAACACTGAAGCTTTCTTT	CASSVDRGNTEAFF
-	-	15	TRBV7-2	TRBJ2-2	TGTGCCAGCAGCTCGGACTTGTATATCACCGGGGAGCTGTTTTTT	CASSSDLYITGELFF
TRBD2	-	15	TRBV11-3	TRBJ2-7	TGTGCCAGCAGCGCGGATAGCGGGGGGGCTTGGGAGCAGTACTTC	CASSADSGGAWEQYF
-	-	15	TRBV3-1/TRBV3-2	TRBJ1-1	TGTGCCAGCAGCCAAGTGGGCGGGATGGGCACTGAAGCTTTCTTT	CASSQVGGMGTEAFF
-	-	14	TRBV25-1	TRBJ2-3	TGTGCCAGCAGTGAGGGGGGAGCTCGCGATACGCAGTATTTT	CASSEGGARDTQYF
TRBD1	-	13	TRBV29-1	TRBJ1-2	TGCAGCGTTCTACCACAGGGGGCAGGTGGCTACACCTTC	CSVLPQGAGGYTF
TRBD1	-	16	TRBV18	TRBJ1-5	TGTGCCAGCTCACCGGCGTCAGGGGGCCGGAATCAGCCCCAGCATTTT	CASSPASGGRNQPQHF
-	once	15	TRBV28	TRBJ1-6	TGTGCCAGCAGGCCTTGGGGGCAGGGCGATTCACCCCTCCACTTT	CASRPWGQGDSPLHF
TRBD1	once	16	TRBV7-6	TRBJ1-2	TGTGCCAGCAGCCCTAGCCCGACAGGGGCCAACTATGGCTACACCTTC	CASSPSPTGANYGYTF
-	few	12	TRBV3-1/TRBV3-2	TRBJ2-1	TGTGCCAGCAGCCCAGATACCGGGGAGCAGTTCTTC	CASSPDTGEQFF
-	once	17	TRBV7-9	TRBJ1-4	TGTGCCAGCAGCTCAGAATTCTTCAGGACAAAAAATGAAAAACTGTTTTTT	CASSSEFFRTKNEKLFF
-	-	13	TRBV11-2	TRBJ1-1	TGTGCCACCTCTTTAGTCCGGGGCACTGAAGCTTTCTTT	CATSLVRGTEAFF
-	-	17	TRBV3-1/TRBV3-2	TRBJ1-4	TGTGCCAGCAGCCAAGGCAGGGGATTTGTCACTAATGAAAAACTGTTTTTT	CASSQGRGFVTNEKLFF
TRBD1	-	15	TRBV11-2	TRBJ1-1	TGTGCCAGCAGCCCAGGACAGGGTATGAACACTGAAGCTTTCTTT	CASSPGQGMNTEAFF
TRBD1	-	15	TRBV7-2	TRBJ1-4	TGTGCCAGCAGGCGGAACAGGGGGCCTAATGAAAAACTGTTTTTT	CASRRNRGPNEKLFF